The present TCR beta chain was sequenced within a study of shared clonotypes between healthy human individuals. Clones were sequenced by immunoSEQ multiplex PCR, and TCRdb holds only the in-frame ones, with some missing. Of 90,000 to 150,000 clones in the sample, around 68% are singletons; the top ten hold roughly 24%. The receptor's source is a woman aged 25 to 39 in good health. Material for sequencing was memory CD8+ T cells sorted from blood. Described subset: CD45RO+ cells pooled with CCR7-negative TemRA cells.

The CDR3 region is CASSLLGVQETQYF. DNA for the CDR3: TGTGCCAGCAGCTTATTAGGGGTTCAAGAGACCCAGTACTTC. V and J are TRBV7-8 and TRBJ2-5; D possibly corresponds to TRBD1 (5 bases). Germline CDR1 SGHVS, CDR2 FQNEAQ. Deletions cut 2 bases from V and 2 bases from J, with 9 bases between. The CDR3 consists of 14 residues. The full variable domain, with the rest looked up from reference TRBV7-8 and TRBJ2-5, is GAGVSQSPRYKVAKRGQDVALRCDPISGHVSLFWYQQALGQGPEFLTYFQNEAQLDKSGLPSDRFFAERPEGSVSTLKIQRTQQEDSAVYLCASSLLGVQETQYFGPGTRLLVL.